The source of this TCR beta chain is a study of shared clonotypes between healthy human individuals. General study findings and limits: In contrast to clonotypes shared by all four donors, non-shared clonotypes had lower generation probabilities. Compared with memory subsets, naive subsets generally had larger estimated richness. Naive CD4 clonotype sharing across four donors was approximately 5.2%.

Over several immunoSEQ plates, each subset's genomic DNA was distributed in even portions. The method was immunoSEQ multiplex PCR; TCRdb's version includes in-frame clones alone and lacks a portion of them. The data show roughly 1 million clones, with around 74% seen just once and 1.4% held by the top ten. CDR3 size: 14 residues. CDR1 is LGHNA and CDR2 is YSLEER in the germline V gene. V was cut by 0 bases and J by 7 bases, with 9 bases left in between. On this clone: Its target is unknown.

This clonotype was sampled from a man aged 18 to 29 in good health. The chain recombines TRBV4-3 with TRBJ2-2; no firm D call. Sequences were obtained from memory CD4+ T cells sorted from blood. Indicated subset: CD45RA-negative fraction. The CDR3 nucleotides read TGCGCCAGCAGCCAAGACTTGGGTGTCGGGGAGCTGTTTTTT. It yields the protein CASSQDLGVGELFF.